These 4 T cell receptor beta chains were all obtained from the same sample, sequenced in a study of T cell responses to AZD1222 COVID-19 vaccine. Using immunoSEQ multiplex PCR, the repertoire was profiled, and TCRdb retains in-frame clones only, with some absent. Among some 84,000 clones listed, 70% to 90% were seen once. Sequenced here: peripheral blood, sampled 28 days after the second AZD1222 dose. Source of these receptors: an adult who received the AZD1222 COVID-19 vaccine.

The rearrangement links TRBV18 to TRBJ2-2; D could derive from TRBD1 or TRBD2 (5 bases each). In germline, CDR1 is KGHSH, CDR2 LQKENI. V lost 6 bases and J lost 5, with 19 bases in between. The CDR3 extends over 16 amino acids. The CDR3 protein is CASSTGRQGRTGELFF. In DNA, the CDR3 is TGTGCCAGCTCTACCGGTCGCCAGGGACGTACCGGGGAGCTGTTTTTT.

The chain couples TRBV7-9 to TRBJ2-3, with D possibly being TRBD2 (6 bases). The V gene's germline CDR1 is SEHNR and CDR2 FQNEAQ (reference sequence). This CDR3 is 18 amino acids long. V lost 5 bases, J lost 4 bases, and 25 bases lay in between. CDR3 residues: CASSPEVAVPSFADTQYF. In nucleotides, the CDR3 is TGTGCCAGCAGCCCCGAGGTAGCGGTACCTTCCTTCGCAGATACGCAGTATTTT. The whole variable domain, filled in from reference TRBV7-9 and TRBJ2-3, reads DTGVSQNPRHKITKRGQNVTFRCDPISEHNRLYWYRQTLGQGPEFLTYFQNEAQLEKSRLLSDRFSAERPKGSFSTLEIQRTEQGDSAMYLCASSPEVAVPSFADTQYFGPGTRLTVL.

The chain joins TRBV28 to TRBJ2-7; no reliable D call. There are 12 residues in the CDR3. Trimming left V 7 bases short and J 3 bases short, with 10 bases between. Germline V CDR1 and CDR2: MDHEN, SYDVKM. The CDR3 is CASMRLDYEQYF. The CDR3 DNA reads as TGTGCCAGCATGCGCCTAGACTACGAGCAGTACTTC.

Here the CDR3 reads CASRDTTGNGYTF. The DNA of the CDR3 is TGTGCCAGCAGAGATACGACGGGGAATGGCTACACCTTC. The V and J genes are TRBV6-5 and TRBJ1-2, with unresolved D. With 6 bases removed from V and 6 bases from J, the gap between germline ends came to 14 bases. The CDR3 loop spans 13 amino acids. Per germline, CDR1 MNHEY and CDR2 SVGAGI.